Presented here are 26 T cell receptor beta chains from one specimen sequenced in a study of technical replicates of blood from a few donors. Produced via immunoSEQ multiplex PCR; TCRdb's table is partial and in-frame only. This sample has 100,000 or so clones, with 95% found just once. Sequenced: T cells isolated from PBMCs. These receptors came from a human donor in good health.

This clone was counted once. CDR3 nucleotide sequence: TGTGCCAGCAGCTTGCCGGGACAGGGGTCCCATGAGCAGTTCTTC. Protein: CASSLPGQGSHEQFF. This sequence joins TRBV5-6 and TRBJ2-1; TRBD1 matches at 10 bases. Trimming at V came to 1 base and at J to 8 bases, leaving 6 bases not matched to a gene. The CDR3 spans 15 residues. Germline loops: CDR1 SGHDT, CDR2 YYEEEE. The whole variable domain, filled in from reference TRBV5-6 and TRBJ2-1, reads DAGVTQSPTHLIKTRGQQVTLRCSPKSGHDTVSWYQQALGQGPQFIFQYYEEEERQRGNFPDRFSGHQFPNYSSELNVNALLLGDSALYLCASSLPGQGSHEQFFGPGTRLTVL.

The rearrangement uses TRBV2 and TRBJ2-7; D gene unclear. CDR3 length: 11 residues. CDR1 SNHLY and CDR2 FYNNEI come from the germline V gene. Trimming shortened V by 6 bases and J by 9 bases, and 12 bases separated the two germline ends. Here the CDR3 reads CASSTLNWQYF. The CDR3 DNA follows: TGTGCCAGCAGCACGCTAAACTGGCAGTACTTC.

This sequence joins TRBV5-4 and TRBJ1-1; 8 nucleotides match TRBD1. Germline assignment: CDR1 SGHNT and CDR2 YYREEE (reference sequence). The CDR3 runs 14 residues. J was trimmed by 4 bases and V by 4 bases; bases with no gene match: 6. This CDR3 is CASSGGQGSTEAFF. CDR3 bases: TGTGCCAGCAGCGGAGGACAGGGATCCACTGAAGCTTTCTTT.

V is TRBV7-2 and J is TRBJ2-1, with D possibly TRBD2 on 6 matching bases. Trimming left V 5 bases short and J 5 bases short, with 10 bases between. The V gene's germline CDR1 is SGHTA and CDR2 FQGNSA. This CDR3 spans 13 amino acids. The CDR3: CASSIRENNEQFF. The CDR3 nucleotides read TGTGCCAGCAGCATACGGGAGAACAATGAGCAGTTCTTC.

The chain couples TRBV6-1 to TRBJ1-3; D ambiguous. Germline-derived CDR1 and CDR2 are MNHNS and SASEGT. The CDR3 is made up of 16 amino acids. V dropped 0 bases and J dropped 4 bases, with 13 bases sitting between them. DNA of the CDR3: TGTGCCAGCAGTGAAGCGCGACGGAGCTACGGAAACACCATATATTTT. Translated, it gives CASSEARRSYGNTIYF.

The chain employs TRBV7-2 and TRBJ2-1, with 7 bases matching TRBD2. V lost 0 bases to trimming and J lost 0 bases; unmatched junction nucleotides: 2. The CDR3 runs to 16 residues. Germline V CDR1 and CDR2: SGHTA, FQGNSA. CDR3: CASSLAPGGSYNEQFF. CDR3 DNA sequence: TGTGCCAGCAGCTTAGCGCCGGGAGGCTCCTACAATGAGCAGTTCTTC.

V usage is TRBV28 and J usage is TRBJ2-3; 9 bases fit TRBD2. After removal of 4 bases from V and 4 bases from J, the junction contained 9 bases not matched to a gene. There are 16 residues in the CDR3. Germline values: CDR1 MDHEN, CDR2 SYDVKM. The CDR3 nucleotides are TGTGCCAGCAGTTCTATAGCGGGAGTACAGGCAGATACGCAGTATTTT. Translated: CASSSIAGVQADTQYF.

The J gene is TRBJ1-1, the V gene TRBV10-3; D perhaps matches TRBD1 (5 bases). V lost 4 bases and J 5 bases, leaving 11 bases between the germline ends. The CDR3 length is 13 residues. Looked up from germline, CDR1 is ENHRY and CDR2 is SYGVKD. CDR3: CAISAGVGTEAFF. CDR3 nucleotide sequence: TGTGCCATCAGTGCGGGGGTTGGAACTGAAGCTTTCTTT.

V is TRBV4-1 and J is TRBJ2-7; 7 positions agree with TRBD1. Looked up from germline, CDR1 is MGHRA and CDR2 is YSYEKL. V dropped 3 bases and J dropped 3; count of bases not matched to a gene: 5. There are 14 residues in the CDR3. This CDR3 is CASSHGTVSYEQYF. The CDR3 DNA is TGCGCCAGCAGCCACGGGACAGTTAGCTACGAGCAGTACTTC.

The V call is TRBV10-2, the J call TRBJ2-7; TRBD1 might be the D (6 bases). The CDR3 length is 16 residues. Germline V gene sequence: CDR1 WSHSY, CDR2 SAAADI. V gave up 5 bases and J gave up 3 bases, with 20 bases separating them. CDR3 protein: CASSFRTAGDDYEQYF. CDR3 bases: TGCGCCAGCAGTTTTAGGACAGCTGGGGATGACTACGAGCAGTACTTC.

The chain couples TRBV25-1 to TRBJ2-7, with TRBD1 matching over 7 bases. This CDR3 has 13 residues. Per germline, CDR1 MGHDK and CDR2 SYGVNS. V lost 10 bases, J lost 4 bases, and 10 bases stayed unmatched. For the CDR3, the DNA is TGTGCCACCTCGACAGGGATGGGTTACGAGCAGTACTTC. Amino acid sequence: CATSTGMGYEQYF.

CDR3 residues: CASSVEQGDSPLHF. The CDR3, as DNA: TGTGCCAGCAGCGTAGAACAGGGGGATTCACCCCTCCACTTT. The rearrangement joins TRBV9 to TRBJ1-6; TRBD1 agrees at 8 bases. After removal of 0 bases from V and 8 bases from J, the junction contained 1 base not matched to a gene. The CDR3 is 14 amino acids. Per the germline V gene, CDR1 is SGDLS and CDR2 is YYNGEE.

This sequence joins TRBV7-6 and TRBJ2-7; D is unresolved. The CDR3 runs to 14 residues. Looked up from germline, CDR1 is SGHVS and CDR2 is FNYEAQ. Trimming left V 1 base short and J 1 base short, with 8 bases between. The DNA for the CDR3 is TGTGCCAGCAGCTTAGTCCCGGGTTCCTACGAGCAGTACTTC. This gives the protein CASSLVPGSYEQYF.

Here the CDR3 DNA reads TGTGCCAGCAGCATTTTAGGCCCGGAGAGCGGGAGGGCCATGGACGAGCAGTACTTC. It codes for CASSILGPESGRAMDEQYF. The rearrangement links TRBV21-1 to TRBJ2-7; the tabulated D call, TRBD2, remains unverified against the DNA. TRBV21-1 is a documented pseudogene. The CDR3 consists of 19 residues.

This chain uses TRBV29-1 with TRBJ2-3; 10 bases fit TRBD2. The CDR3 sequence is 14 residues long. V shed 4 bases and J 3 bases; nucleotides not matched to a gene: 4. In germline, CDR1 is SQVTM, CDR2 ANQGSEA. The chain's CDR3 is CSVATSGLTDTQYF. The CDR3 DNA reads TGCAGCGTTGCGACTAGCGGGCTTACAGATACGCAGTATTTT.

The chain uses TRBV19 and TRBJ2-7; the D is unclear. The V and J ends lost 3 bases and 3 bases respectively, with 9 bases between them. This CDR3 spans 13 amino acids. The germline CDR1 and CDR2 sequences are LNHDA and SQIVND (reference sequence). The DNA of the CDR3 is TGTGCCAGTAGTATCGCAGGCAACTACGAGCAGTACTTC. Its protein product is CASSIAGNYEQYF.

The CDR3 DNA sequence: TGTGCCACCAGCAGAGATCGGAATGAAAAACTGTTTTTT. It yields the protein CATSRDRNEKLFF. The chain uses TRBV15 and TRBJ1-4, with D unresolved. This CDR3 is built from 13 residues. Germline CDR1 LNHNV, CDR2 YYDKDF (reference sequence). The V end lost 0 bases, the J end lost 5 bases, and 4 bases lay between the germline ends.

V and J are TRBV19 and TRBJ2-7, with a possible D match to TRBD1 (6 bases). V lost 4 bases and J 2 bases, leaving 21 bases between the germline ends. The length of the CDR3 is 17 residues. Looked up from germline, CDR1 is LNHDA and CDR2 is SQIVND (reference sequence). This CDR3 is CASSREGGKARTYEQYF. The CDR3 nucleotides read TGTGCCAGTAGTAGGGAAGGGGGAAAAGCCAGGACCTACGAGCAGTACTTC. The full variable domain, its missing parts supplied by reference TRBV19 and TRBJ2-7, is DGGITQSPKYLFRKEGQNVTLSCEQNLNHDAMYWYRQDPGQGLRLIYYSQIVNDFQKGDIAEGYSVSREKKESFPLTVTSAQKNPTAFYLCASSREGGKARTYEQYFGPGTRLTVT.

This clone was picked up a small number of times. The V and J genes are TRBV5-1 and TRBJ1-1, with D tentatively TRBD1 (6 bases). There are 14 residues in the CDR3. V gave up 5 bases and J gave up 1 base, with 12 bases separating them. Germline V gene lookup returns CDR1 SGHRS and CDR2 YFSETQ. The CDR3 here is CASRLGQTNTEAFF. CDR3 bases: TGCGCCAGCAGACTTGGACAGACGAACACTGAAGCTTTCTTT.

The gene calls are TRBV18 and TRBJ2-5, with 7 bases that match TRBD2. Germline CDR1 KGHSH, CDR2 LQKENI. The CDR3 sequence is 14 residues long. V dropped 4 bases and J dropped 2; count of bases not matched to a gene: 4. CDR3 coding DNA: TGTGCCAGCTCACGGGAGGGATCTCAAGAGACCCAGTACTTC. Protein sequence: CASSREGSQETQYF.

The chain uses TRBV19 and TRBJ2-1; 9 bases are shared with TRBD1. Germline lookup yields CDR1 LNHDA and CDR2 SQIVND (reference sequence). The CDR3 runs to 15 residues. J gave up 2 bases and V 5 bases, and 4 bases lay outside the gene matches. The CDR3 nucleotides are TGTGCCAGTAGTCCCGGGACAGGGCCCTACAATGAGCAGTTCTTC. Its translation is CASSPGTGPYNEQFF.

The genes are TRBV27 and TRBJ1-5; tentatively, D is TRBD1 (5 bases). The CDR3 runs to 15 residues. V lost 2 bases to trimming and J lost 4 bases, with 12 bases between them. Per germline, CDR1 MNHEY and CDR2 SMNVEV (reference sequence). As DNA, the CDR3 is TGTGCCAGCAGTTTAAAGGCAGGGCGGAATCAGCCCCAGCATTTT. Translated, it gives CASSLKAGRNQPQHF.

The chain links TRBV19 to TRBJ1-2; TRBD1 might be the D (6 bases). Germline values: CDR1 LNHDA, CDR2 SQIVND (reference sequence). The CDR3 spans 14 residues. Trimming took off 5 bases at V and 1 base at J, with 11 bases between the two ends. The CDR3 coding sequence is TGTGCCAGTAGTTTCAGGGGCCTTAACTATGGCTACACCTTC. It translates to CASSFRGLNYGYTF.

This sequence joins TRBV5-1 and TRBJ2-7, with 10 bases matching TRBD1. CDR3 length: 15 amino acids. The germline V gene has CDR1 SGHRS and CDR2 YFSETQ. After removal of 2 bases from V and 6 bases from J, the junction contained 8 bases not matched to a gene. CDR3 amino acids: CASSLVGTGVVEQYF. The CDR3, as DNA: TGCGCCAGCAGCTTAGTAGGGACAGGGGTTGTCGAGCAGTACTTC.

This clone was seen just once. The chain joins TRBV7-8 to TRBJ1-1; 9 nucleotides align to TRBD1. The CDR3 is 14 amino acids. V was pared by 5 bases and J by 5 bases, with 6 bases of the junction left unmatched. Per the germline V gene, CDR1 is SGHVS and CDR2 is FQNEAQ. In nucleotides, the CDR3 is TGTGCCAGCAGCCAGACAGGGGGTAGGACTGAAGCTTTCTTT. It codes for CASSQTGGRTEAFF.

CDR3 protein: CASSVERWGTRETQYF. The CDR3 DNA reads TGTGCCAGCAGCGTAGAGCGTTGGGGCACGAGAGAGACCCAGTACTTC. The chain combines TRBV9 with TRBJ2-5; TRBD1 might be the D (5 bases). With 0 bases removed from V and 4 bases from J, the gap between germline ends came to 16 bases. This CDR3 has 16 amino acids. Looked up from germline, CDR1 is SGDLS and CDR2 is YYNGEE.